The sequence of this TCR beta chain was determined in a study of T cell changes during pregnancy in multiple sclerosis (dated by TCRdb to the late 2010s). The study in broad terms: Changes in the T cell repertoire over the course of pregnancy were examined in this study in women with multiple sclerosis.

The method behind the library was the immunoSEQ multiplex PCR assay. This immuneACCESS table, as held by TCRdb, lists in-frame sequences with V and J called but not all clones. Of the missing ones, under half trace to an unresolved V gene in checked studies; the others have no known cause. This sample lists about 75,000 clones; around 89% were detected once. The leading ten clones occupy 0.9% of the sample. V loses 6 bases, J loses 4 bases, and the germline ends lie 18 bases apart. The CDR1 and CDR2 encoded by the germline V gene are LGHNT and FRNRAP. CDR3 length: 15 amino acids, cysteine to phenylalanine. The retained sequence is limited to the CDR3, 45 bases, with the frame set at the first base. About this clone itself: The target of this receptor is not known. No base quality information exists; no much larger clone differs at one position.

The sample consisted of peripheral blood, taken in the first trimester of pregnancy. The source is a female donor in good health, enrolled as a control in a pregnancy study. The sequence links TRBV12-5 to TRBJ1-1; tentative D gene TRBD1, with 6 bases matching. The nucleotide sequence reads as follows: TGTGCTAGTGGACCCGGGAGGGGGTCAGGCACTGAAGCTTTCTTT. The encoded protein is CASGPGRGSGTEAFF.